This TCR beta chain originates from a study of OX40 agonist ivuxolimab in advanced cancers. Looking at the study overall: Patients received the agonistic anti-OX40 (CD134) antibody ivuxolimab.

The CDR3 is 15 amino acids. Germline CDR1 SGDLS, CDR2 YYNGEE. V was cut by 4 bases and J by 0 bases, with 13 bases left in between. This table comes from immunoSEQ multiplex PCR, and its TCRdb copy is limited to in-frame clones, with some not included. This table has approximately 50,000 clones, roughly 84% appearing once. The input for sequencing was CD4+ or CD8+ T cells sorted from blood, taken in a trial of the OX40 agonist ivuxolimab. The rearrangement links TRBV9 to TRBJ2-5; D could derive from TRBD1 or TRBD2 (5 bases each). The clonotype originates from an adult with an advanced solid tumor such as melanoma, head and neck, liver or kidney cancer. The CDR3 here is CASSTPLGDQETQYF. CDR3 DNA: TGTGCCAGCAGCACCCCCCTGGGGGACCAAGAGACCCAGTACTTC.